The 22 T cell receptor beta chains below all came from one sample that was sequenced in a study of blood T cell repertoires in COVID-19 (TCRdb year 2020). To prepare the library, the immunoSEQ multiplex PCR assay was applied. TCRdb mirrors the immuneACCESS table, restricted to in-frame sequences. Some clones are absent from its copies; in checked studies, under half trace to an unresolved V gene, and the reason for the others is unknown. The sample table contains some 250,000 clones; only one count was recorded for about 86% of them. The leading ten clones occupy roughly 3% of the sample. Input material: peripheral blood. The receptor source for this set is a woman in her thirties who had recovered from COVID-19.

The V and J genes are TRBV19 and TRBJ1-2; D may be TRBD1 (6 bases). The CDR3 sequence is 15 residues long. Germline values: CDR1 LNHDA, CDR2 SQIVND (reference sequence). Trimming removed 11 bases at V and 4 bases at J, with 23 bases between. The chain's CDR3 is CASHRGGWGSYGYTF. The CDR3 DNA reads TGTGCCTCCCACCGCGGGGGCTGGGGGAGCTATGGCTACACCTTC.

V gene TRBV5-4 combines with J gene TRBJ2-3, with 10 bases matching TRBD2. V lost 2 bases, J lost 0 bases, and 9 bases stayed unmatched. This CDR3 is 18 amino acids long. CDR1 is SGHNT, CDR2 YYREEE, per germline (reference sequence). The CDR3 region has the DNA TGTGCCAGCAGCTTAGCGGGGGGGCGTCACTCTAGCACAGATACGCAGTATTTT. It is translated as CASSLAGGRHSSTDTQYF.

CDR3 in amino acids: CASSQEPGTGDYEQYF. The CDR3 DNA reads as TGCGCCAGCAGCCAGGAACCAGGGACAGGTGACTACGAGCAGTACTTC. V and J are TRBV4-1 and TRBJ2-7, with TRBD1 identical over 8 bases. Germline trimming cut 3 bases from V and 3 bases from J; bases unmatched to any gene: 10. The CDR3 loop spans 16 amino acids. Germline CDR1 reads MGHRA; CDR2 reads YSYEKL.

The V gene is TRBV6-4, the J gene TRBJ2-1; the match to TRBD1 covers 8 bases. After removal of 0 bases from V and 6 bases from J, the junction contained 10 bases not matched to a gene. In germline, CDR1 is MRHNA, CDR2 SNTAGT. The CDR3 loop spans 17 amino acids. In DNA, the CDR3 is TGTGCCAGCAGTGACTCGAATTTGACAGGGGCTAGCAATGAGCAGTTCTTC. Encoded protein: CASSDSNLTGASNEQFF.

The CDR3 loop reads CASPHMGDIPDNEQFF. CDR3 nucleotide sequence: TGCGCCAGCCCACACATGGGGGACATCCCGGACAATGAGCAGTTCTTC. J is TRBJ2-1 and V is TRBV5-1, with a tentative D call TRBD1 (6 bases). The CDR3 loop spans 16 amino acids. Germline V lookup: CDR1 SGHRS, CDR2 YFSETQ. The V end was cut by 7 bases, the J end by 5 bases, with 22 bases between.

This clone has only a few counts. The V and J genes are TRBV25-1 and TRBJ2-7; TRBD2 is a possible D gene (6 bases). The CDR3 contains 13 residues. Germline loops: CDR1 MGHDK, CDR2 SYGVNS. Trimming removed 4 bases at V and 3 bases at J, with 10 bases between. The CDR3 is CASSAASVYEQYF. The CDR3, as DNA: TGTGCCAGCAGTGCTGCTAGCGTCTACGAGCAGTACTTC.

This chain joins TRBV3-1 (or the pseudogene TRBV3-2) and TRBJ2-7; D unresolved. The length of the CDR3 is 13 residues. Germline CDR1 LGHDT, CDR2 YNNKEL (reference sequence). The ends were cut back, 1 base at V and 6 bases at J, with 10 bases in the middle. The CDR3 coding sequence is TGTGCCAGCAGCCAAGGGTGGTGGAGCGAGCAGTACTTC. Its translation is CASSQGWWSEQYF.

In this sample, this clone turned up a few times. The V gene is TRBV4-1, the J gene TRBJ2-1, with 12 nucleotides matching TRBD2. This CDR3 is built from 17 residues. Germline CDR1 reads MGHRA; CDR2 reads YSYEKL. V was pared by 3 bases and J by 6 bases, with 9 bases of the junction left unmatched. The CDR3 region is CASSHGLAGGVLNEQFF. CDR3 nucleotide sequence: TGCGCCAGCAGCCATGGTCTAGCGGGGGGGGTCCTCAATGAGCAGTTCTTC.

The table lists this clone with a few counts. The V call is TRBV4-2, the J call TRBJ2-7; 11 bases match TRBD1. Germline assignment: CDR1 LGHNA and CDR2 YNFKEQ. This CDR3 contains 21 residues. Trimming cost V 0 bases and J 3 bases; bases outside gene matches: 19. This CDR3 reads CASSQEPPGQGDTATGYEQYF. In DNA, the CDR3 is TGTGCCAGCAGCCAAGAGCCCCCGGGACAGGGGGACACCGCGACCGGCTACGAGCAGTACTTC.

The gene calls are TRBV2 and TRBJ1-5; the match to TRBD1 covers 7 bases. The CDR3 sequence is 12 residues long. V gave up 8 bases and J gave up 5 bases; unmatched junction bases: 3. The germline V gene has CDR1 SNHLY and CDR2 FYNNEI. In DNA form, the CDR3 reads TGTGCCAGCGGGACAGAGCATCAGCCCCAGCATTTT. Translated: CASGTEHQPQHF.

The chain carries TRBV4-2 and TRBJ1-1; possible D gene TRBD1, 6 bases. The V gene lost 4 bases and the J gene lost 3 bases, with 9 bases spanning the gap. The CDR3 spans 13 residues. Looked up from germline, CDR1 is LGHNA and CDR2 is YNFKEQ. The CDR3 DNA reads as TGTGCCAGCAGCCGGACAGCATACACTGAAGCTTTCTTT. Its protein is CASSRTAYTEAFF.

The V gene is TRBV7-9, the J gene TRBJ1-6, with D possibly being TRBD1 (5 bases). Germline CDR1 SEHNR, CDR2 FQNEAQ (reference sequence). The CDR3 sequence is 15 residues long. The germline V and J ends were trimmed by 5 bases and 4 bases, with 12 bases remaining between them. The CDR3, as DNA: TGTGCCAGCAGCGCAGGGCCGCCTTATAATTCACCCCTCCACTTT. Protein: CASSAGPPYNSPLHF.

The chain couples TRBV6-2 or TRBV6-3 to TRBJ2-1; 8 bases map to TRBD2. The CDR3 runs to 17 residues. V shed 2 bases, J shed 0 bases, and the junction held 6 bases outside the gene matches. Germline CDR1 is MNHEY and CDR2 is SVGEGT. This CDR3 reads CASSYPTGGRSYNEQFF. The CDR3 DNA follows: TGTGCCAGCAGTTACCCCACGGGAGGGCGCTCCTACAATGAGCAGTTCTTC.

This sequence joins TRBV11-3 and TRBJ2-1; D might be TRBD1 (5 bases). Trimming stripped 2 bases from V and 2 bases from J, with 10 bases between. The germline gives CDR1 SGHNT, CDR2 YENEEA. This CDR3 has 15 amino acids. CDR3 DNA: TGTGCCAGCAGCTTAAGGGGAACTGCCTACAATGAGCAGTTCTTC. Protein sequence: CASSLRGTAYNEQFF.

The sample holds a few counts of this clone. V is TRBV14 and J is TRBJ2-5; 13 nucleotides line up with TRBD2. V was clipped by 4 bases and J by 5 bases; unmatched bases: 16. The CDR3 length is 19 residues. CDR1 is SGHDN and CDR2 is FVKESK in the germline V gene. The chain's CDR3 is CASSRLTSGGAGVGETQYF. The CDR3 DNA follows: TGTGCCAGCAGCCGACTTACTAGCGGGGGGGCCGGAGTTGGCGAGACCCAGTACTTC. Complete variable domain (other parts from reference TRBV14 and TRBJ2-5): EAGVTQFPSHSVIEKGQTVTLRCDPISGHDNLYWYRRVMGKEIKFLLHFVKESKQDESGMPNNRFLAERTGGTYSTLKVQPAELEDSGVYFCASSRLTSGGAGVGETQYFGPGTRLLVL.

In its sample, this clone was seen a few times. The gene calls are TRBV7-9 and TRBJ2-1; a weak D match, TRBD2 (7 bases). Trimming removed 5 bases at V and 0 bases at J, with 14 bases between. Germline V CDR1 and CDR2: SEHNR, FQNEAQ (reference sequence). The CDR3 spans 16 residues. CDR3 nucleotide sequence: TGTGCCAGCAGCATCAGGGGAGGGAGCTCCTACAATGAGCAGTTCTTC. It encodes CASSIRGGSSYNEQFF. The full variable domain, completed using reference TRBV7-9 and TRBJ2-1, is DTGVSQNPRHKITKRGQNVTFRCDPISEHNRLYWYRQTLGQGPEFLTYFQNEAQLEKSRLLSDRFSAERPKGSFSTLEIQRTEQGDSAMYLCASSIRGGSSYNEQFFGPGTRLTVL.

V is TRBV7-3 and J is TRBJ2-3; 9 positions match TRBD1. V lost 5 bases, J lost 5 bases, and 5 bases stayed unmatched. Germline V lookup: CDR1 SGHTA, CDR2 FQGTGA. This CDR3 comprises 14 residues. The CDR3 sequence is CASSMTGGEDTQYF. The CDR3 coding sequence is TGTGCCAGCAGCATGACAGGGGGTGAAGATACGCAGTATTTT.

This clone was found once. The CDR3 DNA is TGCACCAGCAGCCAAACCGGACAGGGCCTATCCCTTAATTCACCCCTCCACTTT. It codes for CTSSQTGQGLSLNSPLHF. V is TRBV1 and J is TRBJ1-6; TRBD1 is the table's D call and was not checked against the DNA. TRBV1 is annotated as a pseudogene. The CDR3 contains 18 residues.

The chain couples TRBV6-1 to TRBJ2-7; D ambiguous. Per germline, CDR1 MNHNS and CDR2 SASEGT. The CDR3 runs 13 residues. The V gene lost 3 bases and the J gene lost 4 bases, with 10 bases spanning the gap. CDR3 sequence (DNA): TGTGCCAGCAGTGAGGGTCCCAGGTACGAGCAGTACTTC. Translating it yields CASSEGPRYEQYF.

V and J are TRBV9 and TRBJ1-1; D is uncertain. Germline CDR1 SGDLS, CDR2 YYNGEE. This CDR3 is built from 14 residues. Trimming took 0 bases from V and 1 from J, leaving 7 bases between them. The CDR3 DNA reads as TGTGCCAGCAGCGTAGGTCCCCGGAACACTGAAGCTTTCTTT. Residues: CASSVGPRNTEAFF.

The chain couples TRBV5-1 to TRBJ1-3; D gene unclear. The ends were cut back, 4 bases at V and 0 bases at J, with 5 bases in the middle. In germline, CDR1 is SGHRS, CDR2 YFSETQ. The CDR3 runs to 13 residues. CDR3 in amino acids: CASSANSGNTIYF. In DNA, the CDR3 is TGCGCCAGCAGCGCTAACTCTGGAAACACCATATATTTT.

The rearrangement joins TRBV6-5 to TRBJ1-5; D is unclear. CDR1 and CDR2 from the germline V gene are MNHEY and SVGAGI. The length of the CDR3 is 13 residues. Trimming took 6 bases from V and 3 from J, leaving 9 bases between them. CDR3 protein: CASRRDFNQPQHF. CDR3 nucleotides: TGTGCCAGCAGGAGGGATTTCAATCAGCCCCAGCATTTT.